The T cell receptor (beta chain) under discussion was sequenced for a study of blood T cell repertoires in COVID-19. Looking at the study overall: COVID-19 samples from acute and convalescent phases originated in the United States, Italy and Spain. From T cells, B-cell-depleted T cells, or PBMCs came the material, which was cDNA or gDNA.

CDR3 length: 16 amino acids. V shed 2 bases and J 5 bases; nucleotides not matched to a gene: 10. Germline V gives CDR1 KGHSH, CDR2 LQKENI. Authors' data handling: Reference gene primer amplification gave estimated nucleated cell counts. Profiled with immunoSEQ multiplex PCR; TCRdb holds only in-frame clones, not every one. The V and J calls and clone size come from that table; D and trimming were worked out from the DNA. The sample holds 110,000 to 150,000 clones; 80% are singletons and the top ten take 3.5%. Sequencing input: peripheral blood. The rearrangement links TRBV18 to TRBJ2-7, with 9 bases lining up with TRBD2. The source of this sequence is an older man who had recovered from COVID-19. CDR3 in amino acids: CASSPLTASGKHEQYF. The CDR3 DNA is TGTGCCAGCTCACCATTAACGGCTAGCGGGAAACACGAGCAGTACTTC.